Reported below is one T cell receptor (beta chain). Clones were sequenced by immunoSEQ multiplex PCR, and TCRdb holds only the in-frame ones, with some missing. This table holds roughly 2.4 million clones, approximately 96% found once. The entry originates in a study of shared clonotypes between healthy human individuals. Germline CDR1 is ENHRY and CDR2 is SYGVKD. The CDR3 runs to 15 residues. Trimming cost V 3 bases and J 3 bases, with 14 bases left between them. V and J are TRBV10-3 and TRBJ2-5; a possible D gene is TRBD1 (7 bases). Sequenced sample: naive CD4+ T cells sorted from blood. Subset noted: CD45RA+ positively selected. The receptor was isolated from a man younger than 30 in good health. CDR3 region: CAISDRDRLEETQYF. CDR3 nucleotide sequence: TGTGCCATCAGTGATAGGGACAGACTAGAAGAGACCCAGTACTTC.